The clone carrying this T cell receptor (beta chain) was recorded a few times. The source of the sample is a study of blood T cell repertoires in COVID-19. Clones were read by immunoSEQ multiplex PCR, and TCRdb kept only the in-frame ones, dropping some. The repertoire holds around 180,000 clones, with around 74% as singletons. The junction had 5 bases not matched to a gene; V was cut back by 0 bases and J by 0 bases. CDR1 and CDR2 (germline): SGHNT, YYREEE (reference sequence). This CDR3 comprises 16 residues. Sequencing was carried out using peripheral blood. V is TRBV5-4 and J is TRBJ2-7, with 8 bases aligning to TRBD2. The sequence was obtained from a woman of 80 years or more with acute or convalescent COVID-19. CDR3 in amino acids: CASSLDTGTSSYEQYF. CDR3 nucleotides: TGTGCCAGCAGCTTGGACACCGGGACTAGCTCCTACGAGCAGTACTTC.